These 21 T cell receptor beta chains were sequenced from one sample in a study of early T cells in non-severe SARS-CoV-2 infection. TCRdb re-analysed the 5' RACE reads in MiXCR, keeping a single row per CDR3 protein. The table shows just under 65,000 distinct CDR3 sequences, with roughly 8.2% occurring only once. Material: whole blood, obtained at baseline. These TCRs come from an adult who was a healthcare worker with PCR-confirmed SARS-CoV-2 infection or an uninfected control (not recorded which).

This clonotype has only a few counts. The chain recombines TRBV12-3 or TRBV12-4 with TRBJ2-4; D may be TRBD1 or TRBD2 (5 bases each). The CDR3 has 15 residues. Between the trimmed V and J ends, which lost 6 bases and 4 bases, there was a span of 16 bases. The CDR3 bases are TGTGCCAGCAGCCCGACCGGGACGTTAAAAAACATTCAGTACTTC. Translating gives CASSPTGTLKNIQYF.

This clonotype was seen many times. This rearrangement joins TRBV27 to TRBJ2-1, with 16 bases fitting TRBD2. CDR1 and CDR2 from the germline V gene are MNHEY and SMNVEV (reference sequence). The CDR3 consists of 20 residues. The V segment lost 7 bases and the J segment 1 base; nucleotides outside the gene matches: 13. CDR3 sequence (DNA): TGTGCCAGCACCGATCCGGGACTAGCGGGAGGGGTAGAGTCCTACAATGAGCAGTTCTTC. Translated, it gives CASTDPGLAGGVESYNEQFF.

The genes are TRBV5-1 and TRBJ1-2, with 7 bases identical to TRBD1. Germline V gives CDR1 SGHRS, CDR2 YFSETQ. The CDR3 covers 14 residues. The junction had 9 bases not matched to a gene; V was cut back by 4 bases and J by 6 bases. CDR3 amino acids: CASSLATTGNGYTF. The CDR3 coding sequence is TGCGCCAGCAGCCTGGCCACGACAGGGAATGGCTACACCTTC.

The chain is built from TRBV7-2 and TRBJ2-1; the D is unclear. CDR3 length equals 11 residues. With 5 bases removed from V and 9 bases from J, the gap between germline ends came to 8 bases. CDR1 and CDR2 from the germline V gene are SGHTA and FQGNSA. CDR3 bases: TGTGCCAGCAGCCATAGTATTGAGCAGTTCTTC. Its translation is CASSHSIEQFF.

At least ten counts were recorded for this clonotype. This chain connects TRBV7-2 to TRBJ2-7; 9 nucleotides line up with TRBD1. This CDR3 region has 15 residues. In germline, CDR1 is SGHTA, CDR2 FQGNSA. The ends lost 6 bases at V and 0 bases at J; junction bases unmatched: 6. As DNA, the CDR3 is TGTGCCAGCAGTTGGGGGACAGGGCTCTCCTACGAGCAGTACTTC. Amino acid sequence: CASSWGTGLSYEQYF.

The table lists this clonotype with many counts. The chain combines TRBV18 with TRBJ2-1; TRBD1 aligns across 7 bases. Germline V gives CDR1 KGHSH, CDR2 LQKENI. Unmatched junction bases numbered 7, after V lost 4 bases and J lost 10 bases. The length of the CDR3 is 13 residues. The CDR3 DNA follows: TGTGCCAGCTCACAAGACAGGGATGGGGAGCAGTTCTTC. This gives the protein CASSQDRDGEQFF.

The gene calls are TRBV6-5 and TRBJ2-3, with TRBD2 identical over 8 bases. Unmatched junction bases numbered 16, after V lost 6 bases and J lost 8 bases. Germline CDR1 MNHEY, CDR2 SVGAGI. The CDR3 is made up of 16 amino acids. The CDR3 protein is CASSPTSSGFSPTQYF. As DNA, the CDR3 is TGTGCCAGCAGCCCCACTTCTAGCGGGTTTTCCCCTACGCAGTATTTT.

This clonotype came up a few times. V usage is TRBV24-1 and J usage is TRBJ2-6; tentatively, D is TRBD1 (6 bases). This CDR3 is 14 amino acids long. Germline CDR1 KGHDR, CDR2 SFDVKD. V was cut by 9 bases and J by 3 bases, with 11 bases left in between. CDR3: CATGTGSGANVLTF. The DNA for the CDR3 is TGTGCCACCGGTACAGGGAGTGGGGCCAACGTCCTGACTTTC.

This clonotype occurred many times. CDR3 DNA sequence: TGTGCCAGCAGCCAAGGACTCACTCAAGAGACCCAGTACTTC. Its protein is CASSQGLTQETQYF. The V and J genes are TRBV9 and TRBJ2-5, with TRBD2 as a possible D gene (5 bases). V was cut by 4 bases and J by 2 bases, with 12 bases left in between. The CDR3 covers 14 residues. Germline V CDR1 and CDR2: SGDLS, YYNGEE.

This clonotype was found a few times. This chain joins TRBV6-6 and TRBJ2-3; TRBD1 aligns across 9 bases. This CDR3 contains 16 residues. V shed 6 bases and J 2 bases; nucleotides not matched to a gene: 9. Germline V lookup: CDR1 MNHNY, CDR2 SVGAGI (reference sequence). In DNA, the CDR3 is TGTGCCAGCAGCTCCCAACGGACAGGGGTCACAGATACGCAGTATTTT. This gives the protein CASSSQRTGVTDTQYF.

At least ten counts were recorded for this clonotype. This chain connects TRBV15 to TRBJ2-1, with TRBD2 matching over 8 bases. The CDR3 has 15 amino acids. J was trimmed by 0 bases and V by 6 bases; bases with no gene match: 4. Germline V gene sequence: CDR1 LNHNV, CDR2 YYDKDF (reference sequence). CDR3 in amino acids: CATSRLASSYNEQFF. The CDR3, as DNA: TGTGCCACCAGTAGACTAGCGAGCTCCTACAATGAGCAGTTCTTC. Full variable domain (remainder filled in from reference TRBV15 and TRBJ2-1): DAMVIQNPRYQVTQFGKPVTLSCSQTLNHNVMYWYQQKSSQAPKLLFHYYDKDFNNEADTPDNFQSRRPNTSFCFLDIRSPGLGDTAMYLCATSRLASSYNEQFFGPGTRLTVL.

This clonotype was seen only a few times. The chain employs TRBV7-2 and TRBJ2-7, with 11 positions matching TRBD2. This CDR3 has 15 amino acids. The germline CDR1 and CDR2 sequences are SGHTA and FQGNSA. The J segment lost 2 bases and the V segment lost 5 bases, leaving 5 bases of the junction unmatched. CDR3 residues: CASSLTSGGPYEQYF. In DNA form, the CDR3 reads TGTGCCAGCAGCCTCACTAGCGGGGGTCCCTACGAGCAGTACTTC.

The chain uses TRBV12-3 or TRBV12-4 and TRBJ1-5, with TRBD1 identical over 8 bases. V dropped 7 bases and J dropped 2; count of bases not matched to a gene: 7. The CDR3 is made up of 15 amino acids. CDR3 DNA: TGTGCCAGCACCAAGGACAGGGCCGGCAATCAGCCCCAGCATTTT. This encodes CASTKDRAGNQPQHF.

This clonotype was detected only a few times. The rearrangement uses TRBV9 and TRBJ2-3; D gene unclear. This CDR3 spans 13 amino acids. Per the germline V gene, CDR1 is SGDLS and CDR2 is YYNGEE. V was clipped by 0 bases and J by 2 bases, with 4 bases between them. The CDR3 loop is CASSVGDTDTQYF. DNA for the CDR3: TGTGCCAGCAGCGTAGGAGACACAGATACGCAGTATTTT.

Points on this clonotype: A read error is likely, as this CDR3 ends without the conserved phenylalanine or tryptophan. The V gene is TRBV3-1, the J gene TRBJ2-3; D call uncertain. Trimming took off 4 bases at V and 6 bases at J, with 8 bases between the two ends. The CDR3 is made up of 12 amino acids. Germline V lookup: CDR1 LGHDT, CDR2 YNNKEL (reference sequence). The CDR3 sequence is CASSPRMDTQYS. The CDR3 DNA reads TGTGCCAGCAGCCCAAGGATGGATACGCAGTATTCT.

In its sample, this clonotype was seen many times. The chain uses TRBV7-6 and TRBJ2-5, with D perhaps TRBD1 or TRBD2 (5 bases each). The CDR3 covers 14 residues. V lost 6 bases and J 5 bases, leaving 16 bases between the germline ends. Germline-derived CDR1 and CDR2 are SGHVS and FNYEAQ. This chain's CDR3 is CASSARGRGETQYF. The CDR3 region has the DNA TGTGCCAGCAGTGCTCGGGGCCGGGGTGAGACCCAGTACTTC.

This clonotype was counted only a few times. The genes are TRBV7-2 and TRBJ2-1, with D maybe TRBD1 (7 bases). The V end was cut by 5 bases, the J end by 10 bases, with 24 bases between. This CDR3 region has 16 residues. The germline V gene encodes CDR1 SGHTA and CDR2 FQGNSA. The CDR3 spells CASSPGGSGTYLEQFF. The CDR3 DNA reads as TGTGCCAGCAGCCCAGGGGGTAGCGGCACGTATCTCGAGCAGTTCTTC.

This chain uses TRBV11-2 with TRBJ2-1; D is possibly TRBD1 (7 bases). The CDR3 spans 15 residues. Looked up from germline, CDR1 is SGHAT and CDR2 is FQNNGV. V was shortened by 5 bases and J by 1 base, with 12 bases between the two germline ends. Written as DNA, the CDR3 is TGTGCCAGCAGCCCACAGGGGACTTCCTACAATGAGCAGTTCTTC. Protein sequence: CASSPQGTSYNEQFF.

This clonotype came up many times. CDR3 amino acids: CASSQPTGTSGRNEQFF. Written as DNA, the CDR3 is TGTGCCAGCAGCCAACCAACCGGGACTAGCGGGAGGAATGAGCAGTTCTTC. The V gene is TRBV4-2, the J gene TRBJ2-1; TRBD2 aligns across 15 bases. V lost 2 bases to trimming and J lost 7 bases; unmatched junction nucleotides: 6. This CDR3 is 17 amino acids long. Germline V gives CDR1 LGHNA, CDR2 YNFKEQ.

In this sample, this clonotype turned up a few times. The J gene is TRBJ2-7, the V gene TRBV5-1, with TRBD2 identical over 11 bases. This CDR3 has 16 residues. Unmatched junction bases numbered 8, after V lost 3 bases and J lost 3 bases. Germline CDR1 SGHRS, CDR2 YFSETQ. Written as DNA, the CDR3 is TGCGCCAGCAGCTCCCTCACTAGCGGGAGTATCTACGAGCAGTACTTC. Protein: CASSSLTSGSIYEQYF.

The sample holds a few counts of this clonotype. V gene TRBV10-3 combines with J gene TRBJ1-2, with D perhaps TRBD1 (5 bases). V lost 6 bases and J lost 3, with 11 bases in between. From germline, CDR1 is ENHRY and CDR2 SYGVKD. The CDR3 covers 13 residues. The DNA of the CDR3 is TGTGCCATCAGCGAGGAGGGGTACTATGGCTACACCTTC. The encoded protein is CAISEEGYYGYTF.